The 24 T cell receptor beta chains in this list originate from one sample, sequenced in a study of OX40 agonist ivuxolimab in advanced cancers. The method was immunoSEQ multiplex PCR; TCRdb's version includes in-frame clones alone and lacks a portion of them. This table holds about 62,000 clones, less than 85% found once. The sequencing used CD4+ or CD8+ T cells sorted from blood, collected in a trial of the OX40 agonist ivuxolimab. These receptors came from an adult with an advanced solid tumor such as melanoma, head and neck, liver or kidney cancer.

The chain joins TRBV5-5 to TRBJ2-3; TRBD2 agrees at 8 bases. Germline V CDR1 and CDR2: SGHKS, YYEKEE (reference sequence). The CDR3 consists of 15 residues. Trimming removed 2 bases from V and 3 bases from J; junction bases left unmatched: 5. This chain's CDR3 is CASSLPASGTDTQYF. CDR3 sequence (DNA): TGTGCCAGCAGCTTACCGGCTAGCGGGACAGATACGCAGTATTTT. The entire variable domain, with the rest obtained from reference TRBV5-5 and TRBJ2-3, is as follows: DAGVTQSPTHLIKTRGQQVTLRCSPISGHKSVSWYQQVLGQGPQFIFQYYEKEERGRGNFPDRFSARQFPNYSSELNVNALLLGDSALYLCASSLPASGTDTQYFGPGTRLTVL.

The chain joins TRBV7-2 to TRBJ1-1; D not certain. Deletions cut 3 bases from V and 1 base from J, with 9 bases between. The CDR3 length is 14 residues. CDR1 and CDR2 (germline): SGHTA, FQGNSA. The CDR3 sequence: CASSFRIGNTEAFF. Here the CDR3 DNA reads TGTGCCAGCAGCTTCCGGATCGGGAACACTGAAGCTTTCTTT.

This sequence joins TRBV7-3 and TRBJ2-1; 7 bases align to TRBD2. V was pared by 5 bases and J by 8 bases, with 9 bases of the junction left unmatched. CDR1 and CDR2 from the germline V gene are SGHTA and FQGTGA. The CDR3 has 14 residues. The CDR3 region has the DNA TGTGCCAGCAGCCCGACTAGCTGGGGGGATGAGCAGTTCTTC. It yields the protein CASSPTSWGDEQFF.

The rearrangement links TRBV19 to TRBJ1-1, with a weak D call TRBD1 (5 bases). Per the germline V gene, CDR1 is LNHDA and CDR2 is SQIVND (reference sequence). The V gene lost 1 base and the J gene lost 2 bases, with 14 bases spanning the gap. The CDR3 spans 16 residues. CDR3 protein: CASSIGLTRGNTEAFF. The CDR3, as DNA: TGTGCCAGTAGTATAGGCCTAACGAGGGGTAACACTGAAGCTTTCTTT.

The chain is built from TRBV9 and TRBJ2-3; D is unclear. Germline CDR1 SGDLS, CDR2 YYNGEE. The V end lost 0 bases, the J end lost 4 bases, and 9 bases lay between the germline ends. The CDR3 length is 14 residues. CDR3 protein: CASSVDPVSDTQYF. CDR3 bases: TGTGCCAGCAGCGTAGACCCGGTCTCAGATACGCAGTATTTT.

The genes are TRBV4-3 and TRBJ2-2, with 9 positions matching TRBD1. The CDR3 totals 17 residues. CDR1 and CDR2 from the germline V gene are LGHNA and YSLEER. After removal of 1 base from V and 4 bases from J, the junction contained 7 bases not matched to a gene. Written as DNA, the CDR3 is TGCGCCAGCAGCCAAGGACCACAGGGGGCGGGCACCGGGGAGCTGTTTTTT. It codes for CASSQGPQGAGTGELFF.

The table lists this clone with a count of one. The rearrangement links TRBV7-8 to TRBJ2-2; weak D call: TRBD2 (6 bases). This CDR3 has 15 amino acids. Looked up from germline, CDR1 is SGHVS and CDR2 is FQNEAQ. Trimming removed 1 base at V and 2 bases at J, with 8 bases between. Here the CDR3 DNA reads TGTGCCAGCAGCTTAGAGGCGGGAAACACCGGGGAGCTGTTTTTT. Its protein product is CASSLEAGNTGELFF.

This clone came up many times. This chain connects TRBV29-1 to TRBJ1-2; TRBD1 is a possible D gene (6 bases). The CDR3 contains 19 residues. Germline V lookup: CDR1 SQVTM, CDR2 ANQGSEA. The V and J ends lost 8 bases and 2 bases respectively, with 33 bases between them. CDR3 nucleotide sequence: TGCAGCTCCGATCCTCGACCTAAAGTGGGGGGCGTCGGGAACTATGGCTACACCTTC. It translates to CSSDPRPKVGGVGNYGYTF.

V gene TRBV7-2 combines with J gene TRBJ2-7; either TRBD1 or TRBD2 may fit D (5 bases each). The CDR3 has 16 residues. Germline V CDR1 and CDR2: SGHTA, FQGNSA. Trimming shortened V by 1 base and J by 2 bases, and 15 bases separated the two germline ends. The CDR3 nucleotides read TGTGCCAGCAGCTTAGACATCGGGGCTCGTGCCTACGAGCAGTACTTC. Protein product: CASSLDIGARAYEQYF.

The CDR3 loop is CASSSSGAYQETQYF. In DNA, the CDR3 is TGTGCCAGCAGCTCATCCGGGGCCTATCAAGAGACCCAGTACTTC. The chain uses TRBV7-2 and TRBJ2-5, with D tentatively TRBD1 or TRBD2 (5 bases each). Germline CDR1 and CDR2: SGHTA and FQGNSA. V was cut by 4 bases and J by 2 bases, with 14 bases left in between. The CDR3 extends over 15 amino acids.

This clone was observed a single time. The rearrangement uses TRBV7-6 and TRBJ1-3, with 7 positions matching TRBD1. The CDR3 extends over 14 amino acids. Trimming cost V 5 bases and J 4 bases; bases outside gene matches: 5. The germline V gene has CDR1 SGHVS and CDR2 FNYEAQ. CDR3 amino acids: CASSPGTAGNTIYF. The DNA for the CDR3 is TGTGCCAGCAGCCCCGGGACAGCAGGAAACACCATATATTTT.

This clone was found a few times. This chain links TRBV7-2 with TRBJ2-7; perhaps TRBD1 as D (6 bases). V was cut by 6 bases and J by 3 bases, with 18 bases left in between. This CDR3 comprises 15 residues. CDR1 is SGHTA, CDR2 FQGNSA, per germline. The CDR3: CASRSYPTGYYEQYF. Here the CDR3 DNA reads TGTGCCAGCAGGTCATACCCGACAGGCTACTACGAGCAGTACTTC.

This rearrangement joins TRBV5-1 to TRBJ2-5, with 9 bases fitting TRBD2. This CDR3 contains 16 residues. CDR1 and CDR2 from the germline V gene are SGHRS and YFSETQ. V shed 4 bases, J shed 3 bases, and the junction held 10 bases outside the gene matches. This CDR3 is CASSPCCGGVKETQYF. The CDR3 DNA reads as TGCGCCAGCAGCCCATGTTGCGGGGGGGTAAAAGAGACCCAGTACTTC.

This clone was recorded only once. The chain recombines TRBV25-1 with TRBJ1-3; perhaps TRBD1 as D (5 bases). Per germline, CDR1 MGHDK and CDR2 SYGVNS. Trimming cost V 4 bases and J 0 bases, with 10 bases left between them. This CDR3 comprises 15 residues. The CDR3 DNA sequence: TGTGCCAGCAGTGTCCGGCAGGGCTCTGGAAACACCATATATTTT. Translated, it gives CASSVRQGSGNTIYF.

This chain links TRBV5-1 with TRBJ2-7, with a weak D call TRBD2 (5 bases). V lost 0 bases, J lost 4 bases, and 14 bases lay in between. There are 15 residues in the CDR3. Germline values: CDR1 SGHRS, CDR2 YFSETQ. As DNA, the CDR3 is TGCGCCAGCAGCTTGGTCGAGGGAGTTGTTTACGAGCAGTACTTC. It codes for CASSLVEGVVYEQYF.

The rearrangement uses TRBV28 and TRBJ1-1; D remains unclear. Germline CDR1 MDHEN, CDR2 SYDVKM. The length of the CDR3 is 13 residues. The V gene lost 4 bases and the J gene lost 2 bases, with 8 bases spanning the gap. CDR3 residues: CASSWRQNTEAFF. DNA of the CDR3: TGTGCCAGCAGTTGGCGGCAAAACACTGAAGCTTTCTTT.

The chain uses TRBV6-5 and TRBJ1-5; D uncertain. This CDR3 contains 12 residues. The ends were cut back, 4 bases at V and 11 bases at J, with 12 bases in the middle. The germline gives CDR1 MNHEY, CDR2 SVGAGI. CDR3 coding DNA: TGTGCCAGCAGTTCCCCACGGCAGGCCCAGCATTTT. Encoded protein: CASSSPRQAQHF.

For this clone: The junction differs from germline at one of its ends, possibly a read error. The V and J genes are TRBV30 and TRBJ1-3, with 7 bases matching TRBD1. Germline V lookup: CDR1 GTSNPN, CDR2 SVGIG (reference sequence). CDR3 length: 11 residues. Here the CDR3 reads CAWRETGRLFF. CDR3 coding DNA: TGTGCCTGGAGGGAGACAGGGCGCCTATTTTTT.

This clone occurred a few times. The CDR3 loop is CASSLLAVQESEQYF. The CDR3 nucleotides read TGTGCCAGCAGCTTGCTAGCGGTCCAGGAGTCCGAGCAGTACTTC. The V and J genes are TRBV5-5 and TRBJ2-7; TRBD2 agrees at 7 bases. CDR3 length: 15 amino acids. Per the germline V gene, CDR1 is SGHKS and CDR2 is YYEKEE (reference sequence). V dropped 1 base and J dropped 6; count of bases not matched to a gene: 10.

The DNA of the CDR3 is TGTGCCAGCAGTTTAGTGCCCAGATGGCAAGAGACCCAGTACTTC. This sequence encodes CASSLVPRWQETQYF. The rearrangement joins TRBV27 to TRBJ2-5; the D is unclear. Trimming pared 2 bases from V and 2 bases from J, leaving 12 bases between. CDR1 is MNHEY, CDR2 SMNVEV, per germline (reference sequence). The CDR3 contains 15 residues.

This clone was seen more than once but under ten times. This chain connects TRBV9 to TRBJ2-1, with TRBD2 as a possible D gene (5 bases). The CDR3 has 16 amino acids. Germline loops: CDR1 SGDLS, CDR2 YYNGEE. V gave up 0 bases and J gave up 4 bases, with 14 bases separating them. CDR3: CASSVESGWDYNEQFF. CDR3 DNA sequence: TGTGCCAGCAGCGTAGAATCGGGATGGGATTACAATGAGCAGTTCTTC.

This chain links TRBV5-4 with TRBJ2-5; 10 nucleotides align to TRBD2. The CDR3 runs to 16 residues. Trimming took 7 bases from V and 7 from J; bases not matched to a gene: 16. Per germline, CDR1 SGHNT and CDR2 YYREEE (reference sequence). The CDR3 coding sequence is TGTGCCAGCTCTACACCCCTAGCGGGGGCTGGAGGGACCCAGTACTTC. This codes for CASSTPLAGAGGTQYF.

This rearrangement joins TRBV12-5 to TRBJ2-3, with 7 positions matching TRBD1. Germline V gene sequence: CDR1 LGHNT, CDR2 FRNRAP. V shed 5 bases, J shed 1 base, and the junction held 6 bases outside the gene matches. The CDR3 consists of 15 residues. Here the CDR3 reads CASGTGVIGTDTQYF. In nucleotides, the CDR3 is TGTGCTAGTGGTACAGGGGTCATAGGCACAGATACGCAGTATTTT.

This rearrangement joins TRBV7-9 to TRBJ2-5; 9 bases are shared with TRBD1. The J call may be mistaken, given a closer DNA end match to TRBJ2-7. This CDR3 contains 14 residues. CDR1 is SEHNR and CDR2 is FQNEAQ in the germline V gene (reference sequence). This CDR3 is CASSRTGDHDEQYF. In nucleotides, the CDR3 is TGTGCCAGCAGTCGGACAGGGGATCACGACGAGCAGTACTTC.